These T cell receptor beta chains were read from a single sample in a study of T cell responses to AZD1222 COVID-19 vaccine. This table comes from immunoSEQ multiplex PCR, and its TCRdb copy is limited to in-frame clones, with some not included. The sample consists of approximately 77,000 clones, around 90% of them appearing once. The specimen was peripheral blood, collected on day 0 of MenACWY control vaccination. The source is an adult in good health. The CDR3 runs from the conserved cysteine through the conserved F or W. The D gene is left open where the match is weak. Size is stated for part of the rows, as once, few or many counts, or as a class when the clone is expanded.

clone_size,j_call,d_call,v_call,cdr3_nt,cdr3_aa
once,TRBJ2-7,TRBD1,TRBV24-1,TGTGCCACCAGTGATTCGGGACAGGGCGGCTCCTACGAGCAGTACTTC,CATSDSGQGGSYEQYF
-,TRBJ2-1,-,TRBV5-6,TGTGCCAGCAGCTGGGGACAACCCAATGAGCAGTTCTTC,CASSWGQPNEQFF
-,TRBJ2-5,-,TRBV28,TGTGCCAGCAGCTCGGCCACGTCGGGGGCTTTTCGGGGGCAAGAGACCCAGTACTTC,CASSSATSGAFRGQETQYF
-,TRBJ1-4,-,TRBV12-3/TRBV12-4,TGTGCCAGCAGTCCAAATGAAAAACTGTTTTTT,CASSPNEKLFF
-,TRBJ2-6,-,TRBV7-3,TGTGCCAGCAGCCTAACACGCTCTGGGGCCAACGTCCTGACTTTC,CASSLTRSGANVLTF
-,TRBJ2-2,-,TRBV10-1,TGCGCCAGCGACCTCCCCATGGGGGGTACAACGAAGAACACCGGGGAGCTGTTTTTT,CASDLPMGGTTKNTGELFF
-,TRBJ1-1,-,TRBV6-1,TGTGCCAGCAGTGAGTGGAGGGAAGCTTTCTTT,CASSEWREAFF
once,TRBJ1-5,-,TRBV5-6,TGTGCCAGCAGCTTGGTTGGGGTTCAGCCCCAGCATTTT,CASSLVGVQPQHF
-,TRBJ1-6,-,TRBV6-5,TGTGCCAGCAGACTAACCGGGTACCCTTCACCCCTCCACTTT,CASRLTGYPSPLHF
-,TRBJ2-3,TRBD2,TRBV27,TGTGCCAGCAGCTATTCTCTAGCGGGGTACACAGATACGCAGTATTTT,CASSYSLAGYTDTQYF
-,TRBJ2-7,-,TRBV6-2/TRBV6-3,TGTGCCAGCAGTTACTCATTGTACGAGCAGTACTTC,CASSYSLYEQYF
once,TRBJ1-6,-,TRBV11-2,TGTGCCAGCAGCTTAGTCCAGGGAAGCTCCTATAATTCACCCCTCCACTTT,CASSLVQGSSYNSPLHF
-,TRBJ2-5,-,TRBV27,TGTGCCAGCAGCAAAGACATGATACAAGAGACCCAGTACTTC,CASSKDMIQETQYF
-,TRBJ1-1,-,TRBV6-5,TGTGCCAGCAGCGGGACCGGAGGAGCTTTCTTT,CASSGTGGAFF
once,TRBJ2-1,TRBD1,TRBV3-1/TRBV3-2,TGTGCCAGCAGCCAAGATCTCGTAAGGGACAGGGGTTTCAATGAGCAGTTCTTC,CASSQDLVRDRGFNEQFF
-,TRBJ2-1,-,TRBV7-8,TGTGCCAGCAGCTTAGGTTGGGGCGCCAATGAGCAGTTCTTC,CASSLGWGANEQFF
-,TRBJ1-2,TRBD1,TRBV5-6,TGTGCCAGCAGCATGGACAGGGTTTTCTATGGCTACACCTTC,CASSMDRVFYGYTF
-,TRBJ2-7,-,TRBV7-2,TGTGCCAGTGCCGAAGCCTACGAGCAGTACTTC,CASAEAYEQYF
-,TRBJ2-7,-,TRBV6-5,TGTGCCAGCAGTTATCCCGGGACAACAGCGCAGCAGTACTTC,CASSYPGTTAQQYF
-,TRBJ2-1,-,TRBV3-1/TRBV3-2,TGTGCCAGCAGCCAAGATACCGTCTCCTACAATGAGCAGTTCTTC,CASSQDTVSYNEQFF
-,TRBJ1-6,-,TRBV7-8,TGTGCCAGCAGCTCTGACAGTTCCTATAATTCACCCCTCCACTTT,CASSSDSSYNSPLHF
-,TRBJ2-3,TRBD2,TRBV14,TGTGCCAGCAGCCTATCCGGACTAGCGCAAGATACGCAGTATTTT,CASSLSGLAQDTQYF
-,TRBJ1-4,TRBD1,TRBV2,TGTGCCAGCAGTTTGGGACAGAGCAATGAAAAACTGTTTTTT,CASSLGQSNEKLFF
-,TRBJ1-4,TRBD1,TRBV7-9,TGTGCCAGCAGCTTATCCATTAGACAGGGGGGCGAAAAACTGTTTTTT,CASSLSIRQGGEKLFF
-,TRBJ1-3,-,TRBV15,TGTGCCACCAGCAGAGATAGTCAAAGGGGAGTATCTGGAAACACCATATATTTT,CATSRDSQRGVSGNTIYF
-,TRBJ1-4,TRBD1,TRBV2,TGTGCCAGCAGGGGTCCGGGACAGGGGGTCGCTAATGAAAAACTGTTTTTT,CASRGPGQGVANEKLFF
once,TRBJ2-3,TRBD1,TRBV6-6,TGTGCCAGCAGCTCCGTGGACAGGGCGGATACGCAGTATTTT,CASSSVDRADTQYF
-,TRBJ2-7,TRBD2,TRBV28,TGTGCCAGCAGCCCACCCGGCGGGAGGGAATACGAGCAGTACTTC,CASSPPGGREYEQYF